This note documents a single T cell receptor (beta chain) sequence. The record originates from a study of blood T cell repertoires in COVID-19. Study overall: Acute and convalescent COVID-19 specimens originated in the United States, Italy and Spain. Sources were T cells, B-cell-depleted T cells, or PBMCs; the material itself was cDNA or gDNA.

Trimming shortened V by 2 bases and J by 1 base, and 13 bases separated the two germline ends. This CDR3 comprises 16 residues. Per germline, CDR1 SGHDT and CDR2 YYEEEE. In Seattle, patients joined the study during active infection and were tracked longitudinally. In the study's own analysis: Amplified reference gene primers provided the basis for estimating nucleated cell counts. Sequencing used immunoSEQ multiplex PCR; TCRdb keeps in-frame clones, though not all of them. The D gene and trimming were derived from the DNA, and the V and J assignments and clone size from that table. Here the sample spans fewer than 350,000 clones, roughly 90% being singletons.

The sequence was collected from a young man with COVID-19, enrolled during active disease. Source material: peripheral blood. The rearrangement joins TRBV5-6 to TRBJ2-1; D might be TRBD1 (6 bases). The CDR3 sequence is CASSFLGGDSYNEQFF. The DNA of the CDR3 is TGTGCCAGCAGCTTTTTAGGGGGAGATTCCTACAATGAGCAGTTCTTC.